This TCR beta chain came from a study of cytomegalovirus exposure and HLA in healthy donors. Study findings and constraints: Later work showed greater clonal expansion in HLA-associated TCR beta chains than in equally common others. In a later analysis, V- and J-gene trimming of beta chains associated with a DCLRE1C missense variant, replicated independently. The study assumed roughly uniform donor sequencing depth for presence/absence analyses.

From germline, CDR1 is LNHDA and CDR2 SQIVND (reference sequence). Trimming at V came to 5 bases and at J to 7 bases, leaving 9 bases not matched to a gene. The CDR3 loop spans 15 amino acids. In the PCR, 60 Vbeta and 13 Jbeta primers were used. Libraries were prepared by immunoSEQ multiplex PCR; TCRdb keeps only in-frame clonotypes and omits some of them. The data hold 150,000 or so clones, with approximately 84% observed a single time. Comments on this clone: Its matching antigen is unknown.

V gene TRBV19 combines with J gene TRBJ2-3; the match to TRBD2 covers 10 bases. The sequenced material came from PBMCs. This clonotype was obtained from a man aged 25-40 years in good health and CMV-seropositive. The CDR3 loop reads CASSFSSGGAYTQYF. In DNA, the CDR3 is TGTGCCAGTAGTTTTTCCAGCGGGGGGGCGTATACGCAGTATTTT.